The 6 T cell receptor beta chains given below trace back to one sample, sequenced in a study of blood T cell repertoires in COVID-19. Sequencing was performed with immunoSEQ multiplex PCR; in TCRdb, only in-frame clones are kept and a portion is missing. The table shows some 370,000 clones, with less than 90% occurring only once. The sequencing sample was made of PBMCs or T cells enriched from blood (not recorded which). The receptor set was obtained from a woman between 50 and 59 years old who had recovered from COVID-19.

This chain connects TRBV9 to TRBJ2-1; TRBD1 matches 8 bases. The V segment lost 3 bases and the J segment 2 bases; nucleotides outside the gene matches: 4. Germline CDR1 SGDLS, CDR2 YYNGEE. CDR3 length equals 15 residues. CDR3 amino acids: CASSARDRTYNEQFF. The CDR3 DNA follows: TGTGCCAGCAGCGCCCGGGACAGGACCTACAATGAGCAGTTCTTC.

The genes are TRBV5-1 and TRBJ2-1, with a possible D match to TRBD2 (5 bases). The CDR3 loop spans 15 amino acids. Germline CDR1 reads SGHRS; CDR2 reads YFSETQ. V was shortened by 1 base and J by 5 bases, with 13 bases between the two germline ends. The CDR3 sequence: CASSLPGTGHNEQFF. The CDR3, as DNA: TGCGCCAGCAGCTTGCCGGGAACGGGCCACAATGAGCAGTTCTTC.

In this sample, this clone turned up a few times. The chain combines TRBV13 with TRBJ1-1, with D hard to call. Germline V gene data show CDR1 as PRHDT and CDR2 as FYEKMQ (reference sequence). This CDR3 is built from 12 residues. Trimming took 0 bases from V and 7 from J, leaving 6 bases between them. CDR3 DNA sequence: TGTGCCAGCAGCTTAGGGCGACTTGAAGCTTTCTTT. Its translation is CASSLGRLEAFF.

V gene TRBV6-2 or TRBV6-3 combines with J gene TRBJ1-1; no clear D. In germline, CDR1 is MNHEY, CDR2 SVGEGT. Trimming stripped 5 bases from V and 2 bases from J, with 18 bases between. This CDR3 has 16 amino acids. The CDR3, as DNA: TGTGCCAGCAGTCGGGTAGCCGGCCGGGGTAACACTGAAGCTTTCTTT. Residues: CASSRVAGRGNTEAFF.

The V gene is TRBV10-3, the J gene TRBJ2-7, with 7 bases lining up with TRBD2. The CDR3 runs to 14 residues. Germline CDR1 reads ENHRY; CDR2 reads SYGVKD. Trimming cost V 6 bases and J 5 bases; bases outside gene matches: 10. Written as DNA, the CDR3 is TGTGCCATCAGAAACCCCGTGGGGGGGAACGAGCAGTACTTC. This translates into CAIRNPVGGNEQYF.

This chain uses TRBV5-4 with TRBJ2-5; tentative D call: TRBD1 (7 bases). The V end was cut by 4 bases, the J end by 3 bases, with 16 bases between. The CDR3 runs 15 residues. In germline, CDR1 is SGHNT, CDR2 YYREEE (reference sequence). The DNA for the CDR3 is TGTGCCAGCAGCGGGGGGACAGAGATGAAAGAGACCCAGTACTTC. It codes for CASSGGTEMKETQYF. Full variable domain (missing parts from reference TRBV5-4 and TRBJ2-5): ETGVTQSPTHLIKTRGQQVTLRCSSQSGHNTVSWYQQALGQGPQFIFQYYREEENGRGNFPPRFSGLQFPNYSSELNVNALELDDSALYLCASSGGTEMKETQYFGPGTRLLVL.